This passage covers 9 T cell receptor beta chains from one sample sequenced in a study of cytomegalovirus exposure and HLA in healthy donors. The PCR contained 60 Vbeta and 13 Jbeta primers. Clones were sequenced by immunoSEQ multiplex PCR, and TCRdb holds only the in-frame ones, with some missing. This sample yields approximately 100,000 clones, of which about 80% are seen a single time; under 3.5% belongs to the top ten. The specimen sequenced was PBMCs. The receptor source for this set is a female donor in good health and CMV-seronegative.

The chain carries TRBV19 and TRBJ1-5; possibly TRBD1 for D (6 bases). The V gene lost 5 bases and the J gene lost 6 bases, with 17 bases spanning the gap. This CDR3 has 15 amino acids. The germline V gene has CDR1 LNHDA and CDR2 SQIVND (reference sequence). CDR3 amino acids: CASSQLQGLGQPQHF. Here the CDR3 DNA reads TGTGCCAGTAGTCAGCTACAGGGTTTAGGTCAGCCCCAGCATTTT.

This clone has only one observation. The chain recombines TRBV4-3 with TRBJ2-2, with a possible D match to TRBD2 (6 bases). The CDR3 extends over 15 amino acids. Trimming left V 1 base short and J 6 bases short, with 12 bases between. Germline assignment: CDR1 LGHNA and CDR2 YSLEER. The CDR3: CASSQGKLAPGELFF. CDR3 nucleotide sequence: TGCGCCAGCAGCCAAGGGAAACTAGCCCCCGGGGAGCTGTTTTTT.

This sequence joins TRBV2 and TRBJ1-5; maybe TRBD1 (5 bases). Germline CDR1 is SNHLY and CDR2 is FYNNEI. Trimming cost V 6 bases and J 3 bases, with 12 bases left between them. CDR3 size: 14 residues. CDR3 nucleotides: TGTGCCAGCAGGCCACCGGACAACAATCAGCCCCAGCATTTT. Its protein is CASRPPDNNQPQHF.

The genes are TRBV27 and TRBJ1-1; tentative D call: TRBD1 (5 bases). The CDR3 is made up of 14 amino acids. From germline, CDR1 is MNHEY and CDR2 SMNVEV (reference sequence). The V end was cut by 5 bases, the J end by 11 bases, with 21 bases between. The CDR3 region has the DNA TGTGCCAGCAGTATCGGGGGAAAACCTGGGAGGGCTTTCTTT. Amino acids: CASSIGGKPGRAFF.

The chain is built from TRBV5-6 and TRBJ2-2; 9 positions match TRBD1. The CDR3 extends over 15 amino acids. From germline, CDR1 is SGHDT and CDR2 YYEEEE. V dropped 8 bases and J dropped 2; count of bases not matched to a gene: 7. In nucleotides, the CDR3 is TGTGCCAGTTCCCGGGACAGGGCCAACACCGGGGAGCTGTTTTTT. It yields the protein CASSRDRANTGELFF.

This clone has just a few counts. V and J are TRBV6-5 and TRBJ1-1; no definite D call. CDR3 length: 13 residues. Germline CDR1 MNHEY, CDR2 SVGAGI. The ends were cut back, 4 bases at V and 1 base at J, with 7 bases in the middle. The CDR3, as DNA: TGTGCCAGCAGTTGGGCCTCGAACACTGAAGCTTTCTTT. Translating it yields CASSWASNTEAFF.

This rearrangement joins TRBV6-6 to TRBJ2-7, with D perhaps matching TRBD1 (7 bases). The CDR3 spans 12 residues. V lost 8 bases, J lost 4 bases, and 12 bases lay in between. Germline V lookup: CDR1 MNHNY, CDR2 SVGAGI (reference sequence). CDR3 region: CASGGGRYEQYF. The CDR3 DNA is TGTGCCAGCGGAGGGGGCCGGTACGAGCAGTACTTC.

The V call is TRBV30, the J call TRBJ1-1; a possible D gene is TRBD1 (6 bases). The CDR3 has 13 residues. V was trimmed by 4 bases and J by 1 base, leaving 10 bases between them. Germline V gives CDR1 GTSNPN, CDR2 SVGIG (reference sequence). CDR3 sequence: CAWTQGGNTEAFF. Written as DNA, the CDR3 is TGTGCCTGGACCCAAGGGGGGAACACTGAAGCTTTCTTT.

This clone has only a few counts. The chain has TRBV6-1 and TRBJ2-1; TRBD2 aligns across 9 bases. Per the germline V gene, CDR1 is MNHNS and CDR2 is SASEGT. The trim removed 4 bases at V and 6 bases at J, leaving 4 bases unmatched. The length of the CDR3 is 14 residues. CDR3 protein: CASSVPAGGNEQFF. The DNA of the CDR3 is TGTGCCAGCAGTGTACCAGCGGGGGGCAATGAGCAGTTCTTC.